This TCR beta chain is drawn from a study of response to subunit inactivated influenza vaccine. General study results and limits: The authors proposed limited new T cell recruitment per seasonal influenza vaccination.

Germline V gives CDR1 MGHRA, CDR2 YSYEKL. The V end lost 5 bases, the J end lost 0 bases, and 13 bases lay between the germline ends. CDR3 length equals 15 residues. From the RT-PCR reads, TCRdb called clonotypes with MiXCR, one entry per CDR3 protein. The sample contains some 640,000 distinct CDR3 sequences, over 11% of which appear only once. There are a few counts of this clonotype. Its antigen remains unidentified. Sequencing used PBMCs from blood, obtained 14 days before vaccination. This clonotype was sampled from a man aged 45 to 65 who received an inactivated influenza vaccine. The chain carries TRBV4-1 and TRBJ1-1; weak D call: TRBD1 (6 bases). CDR3 bases: TGCGCCAGCAGCGACTACAGGGTCATGAACACTGAAGCTTTCTTT. It yields the protein CASSDYRVMNTEAFF.